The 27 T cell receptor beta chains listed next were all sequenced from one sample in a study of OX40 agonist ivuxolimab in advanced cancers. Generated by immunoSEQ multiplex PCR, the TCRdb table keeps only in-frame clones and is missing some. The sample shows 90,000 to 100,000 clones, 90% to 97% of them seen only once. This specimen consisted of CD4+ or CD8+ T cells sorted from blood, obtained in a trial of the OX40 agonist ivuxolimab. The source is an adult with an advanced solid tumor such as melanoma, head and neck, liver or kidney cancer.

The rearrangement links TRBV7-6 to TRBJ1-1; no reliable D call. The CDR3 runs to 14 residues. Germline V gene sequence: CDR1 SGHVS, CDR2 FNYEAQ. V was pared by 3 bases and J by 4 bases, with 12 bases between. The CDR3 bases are TGTGCCAGCAGCTTGAGTACTGAGGCCACTGAAGCTTTCTTT. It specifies CASSLSTEATEAFF.

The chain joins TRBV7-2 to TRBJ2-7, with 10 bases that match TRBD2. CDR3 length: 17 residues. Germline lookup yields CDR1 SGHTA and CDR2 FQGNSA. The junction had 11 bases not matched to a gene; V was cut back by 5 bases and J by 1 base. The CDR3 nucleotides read TGTGCCAGCAGCCCTATGGGACTAGCGAGGACGTCCTACGAGCAGTACTTC. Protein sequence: CASSPMGLARTSYEQYF. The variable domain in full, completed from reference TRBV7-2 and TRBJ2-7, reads GAGVSQSPSNKVTEKGKDVELRCDPISGHTALYWYRQSLGQGLEFLIYFQGNSAPDKSGLPSDRFSAERTGGSVSTLTIQRTQQEDSAVYLCASSPMGLARTSYEQYFGPGTRLTVT.

The CDR3 reads CASSLIRNGETQYF. CDR3 DNA sequence: TGTGCCAGCAGCTTAATCAGAAATGGGGAGACCCAGTACTTC. The gene calls are TRBV7-8 and TRBJ2-5; no definite D call. The CDR3 has 14 residues. Germline CDR1 is SGHVS and CDR2 is FQNEAQ. V lost 2 bases and J 5 bases, leaving 12 bases between the germline ends.

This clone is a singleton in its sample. This CDR3 reads CSARNNEQFF. DNA of the CDR3: TGCAGCGCCCGAAACAATGAGCAGTTCTTC. This rearrangement joins TRBV29-1 to TRBJ2-1; D ambiguous. This CDR3 contains 10 residues. Germline V gene sequence: CDR1 SQVTM, CDR2 ANQGSEA. The V end was cut by 7 bases, the J end by 5 bases, with 6 bases between.

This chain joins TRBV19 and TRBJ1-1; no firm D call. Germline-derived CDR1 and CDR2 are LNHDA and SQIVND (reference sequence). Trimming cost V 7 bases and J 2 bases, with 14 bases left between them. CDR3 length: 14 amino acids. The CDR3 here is CASTPYIGNTEAFF. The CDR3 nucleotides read TGTGCCAGTACCCCCTATATTGGAAACACTGAAGCTTTCTTT.

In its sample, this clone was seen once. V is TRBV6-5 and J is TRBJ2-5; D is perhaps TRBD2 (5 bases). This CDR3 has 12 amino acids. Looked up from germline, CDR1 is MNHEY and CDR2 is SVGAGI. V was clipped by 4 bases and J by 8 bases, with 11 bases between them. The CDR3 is CASSLLEGTQYF. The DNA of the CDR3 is TGTGCCAGCAGTTTACTAGAAGGAACCCAGTACTTC.

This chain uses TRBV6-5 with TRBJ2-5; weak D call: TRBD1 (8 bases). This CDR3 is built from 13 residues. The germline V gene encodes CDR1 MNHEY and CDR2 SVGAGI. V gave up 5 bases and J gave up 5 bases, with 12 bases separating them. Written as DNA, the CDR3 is TGTGCCAGCAGTACAGGGGGAGGGGAGACCCAGTACTTC. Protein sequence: CASSTGGGETQYF.

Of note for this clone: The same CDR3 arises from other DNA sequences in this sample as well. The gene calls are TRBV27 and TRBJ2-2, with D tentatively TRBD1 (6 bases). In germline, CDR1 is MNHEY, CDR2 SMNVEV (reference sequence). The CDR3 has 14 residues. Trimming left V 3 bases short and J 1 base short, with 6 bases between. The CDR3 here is CASSLDRNTGELFF. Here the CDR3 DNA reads TGTGCCAGCAGTTTGGACAGGAACACCGGGGAGCTGTTTTTT.

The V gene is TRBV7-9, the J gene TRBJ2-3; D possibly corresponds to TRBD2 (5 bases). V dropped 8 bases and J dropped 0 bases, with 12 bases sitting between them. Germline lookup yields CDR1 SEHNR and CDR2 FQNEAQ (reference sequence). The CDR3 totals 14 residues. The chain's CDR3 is CASGSAESTDTQYF. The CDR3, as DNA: TGTGCCAGCGGTTCAGCGGAGAGCACAGATACGCAGTATTTT.

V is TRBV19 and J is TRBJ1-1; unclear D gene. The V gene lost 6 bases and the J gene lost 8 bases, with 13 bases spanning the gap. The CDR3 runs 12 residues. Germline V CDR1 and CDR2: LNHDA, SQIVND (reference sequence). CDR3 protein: CASRGLMLEAFF. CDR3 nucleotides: TGTGCCAGTAGAGGTCTCATGTTGGAAGCTTTCTTT.

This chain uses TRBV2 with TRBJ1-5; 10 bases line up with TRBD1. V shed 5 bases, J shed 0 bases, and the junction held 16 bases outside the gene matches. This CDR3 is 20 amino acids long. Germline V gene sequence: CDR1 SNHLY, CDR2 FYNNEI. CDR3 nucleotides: TGTGCCAGCAGTTACAAATCCGGGACAGGGGAATATTATAGCAATCAGCCCCAGCATTTT. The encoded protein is CASSYKSGTGEYYSNQPQHF.

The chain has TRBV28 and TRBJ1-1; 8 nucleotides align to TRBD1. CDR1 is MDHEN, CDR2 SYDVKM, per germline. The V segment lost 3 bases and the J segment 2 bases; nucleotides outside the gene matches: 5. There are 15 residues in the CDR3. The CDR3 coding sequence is TGTGCCAGCAGTTTGACAGGGGAGTCAAACACTGAAGCTTTCTTT. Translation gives CASSLTGESNTEAFF.

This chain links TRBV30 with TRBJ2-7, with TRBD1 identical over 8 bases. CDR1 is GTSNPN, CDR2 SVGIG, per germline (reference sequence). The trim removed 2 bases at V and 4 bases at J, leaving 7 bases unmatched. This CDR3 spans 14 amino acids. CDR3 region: CAWSYPGQGYEQYF. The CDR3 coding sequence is TGTGCCTGGAGTTACCCCGGACAGGGTTACGAGCAGTACTTC.

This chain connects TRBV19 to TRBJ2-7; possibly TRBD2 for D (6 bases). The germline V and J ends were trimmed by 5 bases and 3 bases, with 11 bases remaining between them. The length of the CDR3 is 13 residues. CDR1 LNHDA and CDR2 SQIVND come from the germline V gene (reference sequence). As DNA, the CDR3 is TGTGCCAGTAGTCCCGGGAGCGGCTACGAGCAGTACTTC. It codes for CASSPGSGYEQYF.

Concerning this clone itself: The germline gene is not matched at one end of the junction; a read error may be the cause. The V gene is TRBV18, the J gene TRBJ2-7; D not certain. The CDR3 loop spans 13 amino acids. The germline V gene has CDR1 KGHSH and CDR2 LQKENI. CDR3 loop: CASPPLTDDEQYF. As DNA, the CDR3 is TGTGCCAGCCCACCACTCACGGACGACGAGCAGTACTTC.

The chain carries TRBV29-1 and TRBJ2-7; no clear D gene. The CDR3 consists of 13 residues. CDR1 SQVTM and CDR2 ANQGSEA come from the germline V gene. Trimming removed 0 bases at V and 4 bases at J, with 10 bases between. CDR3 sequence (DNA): TGCAGCGTTGAAGACGGAGCCCAGTACGAGCAGTACTTC. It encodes CSVEDGAQYEQYF.

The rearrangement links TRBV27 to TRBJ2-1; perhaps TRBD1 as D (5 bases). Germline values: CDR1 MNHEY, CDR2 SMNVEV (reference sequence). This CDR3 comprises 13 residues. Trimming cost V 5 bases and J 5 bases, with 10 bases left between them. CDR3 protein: CASSLRQNNEQFF. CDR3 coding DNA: TGTGCCAGCAGTCTTAGACAGAACAATGAGCAGTTCTTC.

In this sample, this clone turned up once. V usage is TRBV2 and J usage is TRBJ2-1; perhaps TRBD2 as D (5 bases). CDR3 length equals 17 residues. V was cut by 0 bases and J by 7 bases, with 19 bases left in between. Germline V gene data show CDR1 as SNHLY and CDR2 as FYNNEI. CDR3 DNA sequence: TGTGCCAGCAGTGAAGCGCTTGGGTCCAGATCGGGGAATGAGCAGTTCTTC. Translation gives CASSEALGSRSGNEQFF. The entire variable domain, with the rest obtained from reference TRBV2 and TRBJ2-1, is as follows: EPEVTQTPSHQVTQMGQEVILRCVPISNHLYFYWYRQILGQKVEFLVSFYNNEISEKSEIFDDQFSVERPDGSNFTLKIRSTKLEDSAMYFCASSEALGSRSGNEQFFGPGTRLTVL.

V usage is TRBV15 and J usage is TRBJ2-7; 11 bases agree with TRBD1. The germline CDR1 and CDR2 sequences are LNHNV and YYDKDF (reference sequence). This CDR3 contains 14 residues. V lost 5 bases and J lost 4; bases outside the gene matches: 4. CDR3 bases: TGTGCCACCAGCGAGGGACAGGGGGTATACGAGCAGTACTTC. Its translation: CATSEGQGVYEQYF.

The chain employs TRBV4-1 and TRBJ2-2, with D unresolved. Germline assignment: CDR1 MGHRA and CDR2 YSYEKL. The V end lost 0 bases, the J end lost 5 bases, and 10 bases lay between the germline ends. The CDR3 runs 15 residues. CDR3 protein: CASSQDVGVTGELFF. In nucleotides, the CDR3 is TGCGCCAGCAGCCAAGATGTCGGCGTAACCGGGGAGCTGTTTTTT.

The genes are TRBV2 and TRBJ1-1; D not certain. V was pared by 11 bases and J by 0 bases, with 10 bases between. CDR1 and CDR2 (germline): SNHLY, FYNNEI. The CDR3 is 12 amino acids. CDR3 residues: CAPGSLNTEAFF. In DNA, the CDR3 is TGTGCCCCAGGAAGTCTGAACACTGAAGCTTTCTTT.

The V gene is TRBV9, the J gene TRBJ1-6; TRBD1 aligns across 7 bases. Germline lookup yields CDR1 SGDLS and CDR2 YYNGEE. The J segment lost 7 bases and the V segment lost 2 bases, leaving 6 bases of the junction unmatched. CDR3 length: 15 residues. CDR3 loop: CASSVAGTANSPLHF. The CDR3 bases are TGTGCCAGCAGCGTGGCCGGGACAGCAAATTCACCCCTCCACTTT.

The DNA of the CDR3 is TGTGCCAGCAGCTTACAGGGGACGGAGACCCAGTACTTC. It is translated as CASSLQGTETQYF. The V and J genes are TRBV7-6 and TRBJ2-5; perhaps TRBD1 as D (6 bases). The CDR3 has 13 amino acids. V was cut by 2 bases and J by 5 bases, with 9 bases left in between. CDR1 and CDR2 from the germline V gene are SGHVS and FNYEAQ. Full variable domain (missing parts from reference TRBV7-6 and TRBJ2-5): GAGVSQSPRYKVTKRGQDVALRCDPISGHVSLYWYRQALGQGPEFLTYFNYEAQQDKSGLPNDRFSAERPEGSISTLTIQRTEQRDSAMYRCASSLQGTETQYFGPGTRLLVL.

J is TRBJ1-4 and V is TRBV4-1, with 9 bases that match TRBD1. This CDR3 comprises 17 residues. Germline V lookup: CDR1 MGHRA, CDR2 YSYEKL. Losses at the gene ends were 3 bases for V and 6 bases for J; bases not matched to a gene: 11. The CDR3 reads CASSHLTGGAIDEKLFF. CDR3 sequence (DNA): TGCGCCAGCAGCCACCTTACAGGGGGCGCTATCGATGAAAAACTGTTTTTT.

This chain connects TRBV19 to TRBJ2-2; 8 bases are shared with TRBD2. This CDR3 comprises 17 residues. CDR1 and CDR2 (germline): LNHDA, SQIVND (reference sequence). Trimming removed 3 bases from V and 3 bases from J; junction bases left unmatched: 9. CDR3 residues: CASSMVPGLVDTGELFF. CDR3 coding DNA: TGTGCCAGTAGTATGGTCCCGGGACTAGTCGACACCGGGGAGCTGTTTTTT.

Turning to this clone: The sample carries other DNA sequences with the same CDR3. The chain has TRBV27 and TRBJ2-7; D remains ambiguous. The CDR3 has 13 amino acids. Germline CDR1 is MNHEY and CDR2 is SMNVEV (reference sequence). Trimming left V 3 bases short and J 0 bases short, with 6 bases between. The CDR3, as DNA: TGTGCCAGCAGTTTCCGAAGCTCCTACGAGCAGTACTTC. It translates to CASSFRSSYEQYF.

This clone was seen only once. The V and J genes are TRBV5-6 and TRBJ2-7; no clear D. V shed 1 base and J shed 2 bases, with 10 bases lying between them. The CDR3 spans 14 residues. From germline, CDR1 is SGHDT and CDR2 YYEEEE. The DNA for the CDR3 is TGTGCCAGCAGCTTGCTGCACAGTACCTACGAGCAGTACTTC. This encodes CASSLLHSTYEQYF.